These T cell receptor beta chains were read from a single sample in a study of shared clonotypes between healthy human individuals. Here immunoSEQ multiplex PCR was the method, and the copy in TCRdb shows in-frame clones only, minus some. The sample has roughly 1,500,000 clones, roughly 98% seen once; the top ten hold 0.45%. The sequenced sample consisted of naive CD4+ T cells sorted from blood. The receptor set was obtained from a man younger than 40 in good health. Both conserved end residues are trimmed from each CDR3. A D gene is named only where the DNA matches it firmly.

TRBV7-2,TRBJ2-5,TRBD2,ASSSGRGVVETQY
TRBV29-1,TRBJ1-1,-,SVGLTGKLAEAF
TRBV4-2,TRBJ2-2,TRBD1,ASDRTGRTGELF
TRBV9,TRBJ1-5,-,ASSQQTLGPQH
TRBV5-6,TRBJ1-5,TRBD1,ASSPRDRGDSQPQH
TRBV25-1,TRBJ1-1,-,ASSESLGKNTEAF
TRBV5-4,TRBJ2-1,TRBD2,ASSVRAGYEQF
TRBV18,TRBJ2-3,-,ASSLNPRAAPDTQY
TRBV18,TRBJ1-1,TRBD1,ASSLGGTGFTEAF
TRBV5-1,TRBJ2-7,-,ASSASSGTVPYEQY
TRBV30,TRBJ2-7,-,AWSLEDEQY
TRBV7-8,TRBJ1-2,-,ASSQGGAGYT
TRBV5-1,TRBJ2-7,TRBD1,ASSLARGTGVLGSNEQY
TRBV5-4,TRBJ2-2,-,ASSPRGDIRTGELF
TRBV5-1,TRBJ2-3,-,ASSLDGVGGKFADTQY
TRBV30,TRBJ2-1,TRBD1,AWSRRQGAYNEQF
TRBV27,TRBJ2-3,TRBD2,ASSPARGAGVSTDTQY
TRBV30,TRBJ2-3,TRBD2,AWRIGLAGSTDTQY
TRBV28,TRBJ2-7,-,ASNRPRATYEQY
TRBV9,TRBJ1-1,-,ASSVEGRTEAF
TRBV19,TRBJ1-5,-,ASSRGHRLNQPQH
TRBV19,TRBJ2-7,TRBD1,ASSIGMGQYYEQY
TRBV5-4,TRBJ2-1,TRBD2,ASSLASSGSFYNEQF
TRBV5-4,TRBJ2-5,-,ASSSPRLQETQY
TRBV20-1,TRBJ2-7,-,SASGMGEQY
TRBV5-5,TRBJ2-3,-,ASTPGPHTIDTQY
TRBV19,TRBJ1-1,TRBD1,ASSIATGLPEAF
TRBV14,TRBJ2-2,-,ASSQFEGATGELF
TRBV25-1,TRBJ1-2,TRBD1,ASSDGGRGTLRGYT
TRBV5-1,TRBJ2-5,-,ASSLSGAETQY
TRBV5-8,TRBJ1-1,TRBD1,ASSTGQGVAF
TRBV2,TRBJ1-2,-,ASSNGGRANYGYT
TRBV19,TRBJ2-1,-,ASSIAGLTGEQF
TRBV5-5,TRBJ2-5,-,ASSLEQPETQY
TRBV7-3,TRBJ1-1,-,ASSRGPTEYTEAF
TRBV9,TRBJ2-2,-,ASSVDVGLSTGELF
TRBV10-3,TRBJ2-7,-,AISESAFTSYEQY
TRBV15,TRBJ2-7,-,ATSAHLSYEQY
TRBV11-2,TRBJ2-7,-,ASSLEGARGYEQY
TRBV18,TRBJ2-5,-,ASSSYQETQY
TRBV7-6,TRBJ1-2,-,ASSFSIGRLTNYGYT
TRBV27,TRBJ1-5,-,ASSFDGRPNQPQH
TRBV5-6,TRBJ2-7,-,ASSLEGYTYEQY
TRBV11-2,TRBJ2-7,TRBD2,ASSSLVLAGADEHEQY
TRBV28,TRBJ2-1,TRBD2,ASSRLAGSYNEQF